Below, one T cell receptor (beta chain) is given with its context. Its antigen is not yet known. No quality values exist for individual bases; no much larger clone is one base distant. The sample is drawn from a study of type 1 regulatory T cells (dated by TCRdb to 2020 to 2022). In terms of the full investigation: The study characterized an in vitro protocol that generated a Tr1-enriched, alloantigen-specific CD4 T cell product named T-allo10. Patients with hematological malignancies who were receiving allogeneic hematopoietic stem cell transplantation were the group in which T-allo10 was being clinically evaluated.

CDR1 and CDR2, per the germline V gene (reference sequence), are LNHDA and SQIVND. Deletion took 3 bases off V and 5 bases off J, with a span of 14 bases between the germline ends. The CDR3 runs 14 residues from the cysteine to the phenylalanine. Only the CDR3 portion is preserved as DNA: 42 bases, with reading frame beginning at the first base. Instrument used: Illumina MiSeq. TCRdb passed the public sequencing reads through fastp at Q25 and MiXCR, retaining productive beta sequences. Each CDR3 protein gets just one entry, which takes the most common genes and DNA from the rows behind it. This sample lists 75,000 to 100,000 distinct CDR3 sequences; about 28% were detected once. The ten largest account for 2% to 2.5% of the sample.

Rearrangement joined TRBV19 to TRBJ2-7; possibly the D gene is TRBD2, per 5 matching bases. Sample: CD4+ T cells, either the whole sample or a sorted fraction (not recorded which). This TCR came from a human donor in good health. The sequence in DNA is TGTGCCAGTAGTATGAGAGGGTCCCCTCACGAGCAGTACTTC. Its amino acids are CASSMRGSPHEQYF.